The 6 T cell receptor beta chains in this list originate from one sample, sequenced in a study of blood T cell repertoires in COVID-19. The method was immunoSEQ multiplex PCR; TCRdb's version includes in-frame clones alone and lacks a portion of them. The sample has 95,000 to 100,000 clones, 85% seen once. Specimen: peripheral blood. The receptors shown here come from a woman aged 65 to 85 with active or convalescent COVID-19.

J is TRBJ1-2 and V is TRBV21-1. TRBV21-1 is deemed a pseudogene. The CDR3 is made up of 15 amino acids. The CDR3 bases are TGTGCCAGCAGCAAATTTCCGAGCTACAACTATGGCTACACCTTC. It translates to CASSKFPSYNYGYTF.

This chain joins TRBV12-3 or TRBV12-4 and TRBJ1-5; D is perhaps TRBD1 (6 bases). V lost 8 bases and J lost 12, with 14 bases in between. The CDR3 sequence is 11 residues long. The CDR3 protein is CASAREGVQHF. The CDR3 nucleotides are TGTGCCAGCGCCCGGGAGGGGGTCCAGCATTTT.

The chain employs TRBV5-4 and TRBJ1-3; 10 positions match TRBD1. Germline CDR1 and CDR2: SGHNT and YYREEE (reference sequence). The CDR3 is 17 amino acids. Trimming removed 0 bases from V and 3 bases from J; junction bases left unmatched: 6. The CDR3 DNA is TGTGCCAGCAGCTTGGCCATGACAGGGGGCGGTGGAAACACCATATATTTT. Its translation: CASSLAMTGGGGNTIYF.

The rearrangement links TRBV30 to TRBJ2-7, with TRBD1 identical over 7 bases. The V gene's germline CDR1 is GTSNPN and CDR2 SVGIG (reference sequence). Trimming removed 3 bases from V and 0 bases from J; junction bases left unmatched: 8. The CDR3 contains 15 residues. CDR3 bases: TGTGCCTGGAGGGTGGGACAGCAAGACTCCTACGAGCAGTACTTC. This translates into CAWRVGQQDSYEQYF.

The rearrangement links TRBV30 to TRBJ1-6; D is uncertain. This CDR3 contains 13 residues. Germline lookup yields CDR1 GTSNPN and CDR2 SVGIG (reference sequence). V was cut by 3 bases and J by 3 bases, with 6 bases left in between. CDR3 in amino acids: CAWREDYNSPLHF. In nucleotides, the CDR3 is TGTGCCTGGAGGGAGGACTATAATTCACCCCTCCACTTT.

The CDR3 DNA follows: TGTGCCAGCAAGGGGGTCGGTCAGCCCCAGCATTTT. Amino acid sequence: CASKGVGQPQHF. The V call is TRBV28, the J call TRBJ1-5, with a possible D match to TRBD1 (6 bases). This CDR3 is built from 12 residues. V shed 7 bases and J shed 6 bases, with 10 bases lying between them. The germline V gene has CDR1 MDHEN and CDR2 SYDVKM.